This T cell receptor beta chain was captured in a study of PD-1 blockade in classical Hodgkin lymphoma. Turning to the study itself: Nivolumab was administered to patients intravenously at 3 mg/kg every 2 weeks.

With regard to this clone: As yet, its antigen is unknown.

Study conclusions and caveats: Significant TCR diversity gains by C4D1 occurred in CD4+ but not CD8+ cells. Whoever responded completely had baseline diversity much like that seen in newly diagnosed patients.

This CDR3 is built from 14 residues. Per germline, CDR1 MGHRA and CDR2 YSYEKL. V lost 8 bases to trimming and J lost 4 bases; unmatched junction nucleotides: 5. Time point given: cycle 4 day 1 (C4D1), after about 6 weeks of nivolumab. Brentuximab vedotin exposure varied, and every patient relapsed after autologous stem cell transplantation. Isolated CD8+ T cells were derived from thawed PBMCs through magnetic negative selection. The study recorded best responses of complete response, partial response or progressive disease. Clones were read by immunoSEQ multiplex PCR, and TCRdb kept only the in-frame ones, dropping some. This sample has 6,000 to 9,500 clones, with about 76% found just once.

The receptor's source is a human donor with classical Hodgkin lymphoma. The source was CD8+ T cells from blood, collected before the fourth cycle of nivolumab. V and J are TRBV4-1 and TRBJ2-3; 11 bases map to TRBD2. CDR3 protein: CASRVAGGPDTQYF. The CDR3 coding sequence is TGCGCCAGCCGGGTAGCGGGGGGGCCAGATACGCAGTATTTT.